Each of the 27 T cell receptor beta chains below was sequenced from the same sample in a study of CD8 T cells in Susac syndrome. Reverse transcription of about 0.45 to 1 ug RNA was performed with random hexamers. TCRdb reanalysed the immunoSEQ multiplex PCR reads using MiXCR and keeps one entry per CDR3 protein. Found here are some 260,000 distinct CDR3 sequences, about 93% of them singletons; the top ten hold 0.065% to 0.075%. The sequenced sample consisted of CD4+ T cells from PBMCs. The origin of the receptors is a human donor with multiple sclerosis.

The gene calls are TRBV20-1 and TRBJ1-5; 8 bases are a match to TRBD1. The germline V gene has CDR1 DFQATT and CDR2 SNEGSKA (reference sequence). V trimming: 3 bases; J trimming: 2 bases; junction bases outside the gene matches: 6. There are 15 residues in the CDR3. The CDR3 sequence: CSARVSGQGNQPQHF. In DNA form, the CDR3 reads TGCAGTGCTAGGGTCTCGGGACAGGGCAATCAGCCCCAGCATTTT.

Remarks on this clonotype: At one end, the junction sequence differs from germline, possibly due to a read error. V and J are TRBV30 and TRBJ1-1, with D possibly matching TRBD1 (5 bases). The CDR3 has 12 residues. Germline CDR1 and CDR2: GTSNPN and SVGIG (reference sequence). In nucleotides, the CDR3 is TGCCACGGGAGGGGCACGGGTCCTGAAGCTTTCTTT. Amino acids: CHGRGTGPEAFF.

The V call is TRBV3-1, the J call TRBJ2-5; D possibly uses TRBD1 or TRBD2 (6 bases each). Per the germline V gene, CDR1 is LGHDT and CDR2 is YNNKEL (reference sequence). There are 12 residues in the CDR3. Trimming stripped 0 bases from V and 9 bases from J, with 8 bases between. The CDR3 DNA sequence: TGTGCCAGCAGCCAAGATCGGGGGCCCCAGTACTTC. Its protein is CASSQDRGPQYF.

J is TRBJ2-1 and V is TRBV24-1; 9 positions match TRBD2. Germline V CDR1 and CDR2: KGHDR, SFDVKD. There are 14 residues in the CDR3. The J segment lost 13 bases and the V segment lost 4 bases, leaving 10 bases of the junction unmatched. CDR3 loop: CATSDPRTSENQFF. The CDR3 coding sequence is TGTGCCACCAGTGACCCAAGGACTAGCGAAAATCAGTTCTTC.

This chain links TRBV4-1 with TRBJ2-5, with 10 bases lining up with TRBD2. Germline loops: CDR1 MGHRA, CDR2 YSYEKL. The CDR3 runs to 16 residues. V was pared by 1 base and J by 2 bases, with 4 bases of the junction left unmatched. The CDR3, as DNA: TGCGCCAGCAGCCAAGGGCCAGCGGGAGGGCAAGAGACCCAGTACTTC. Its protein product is CASSQGPAGGQETQYF.

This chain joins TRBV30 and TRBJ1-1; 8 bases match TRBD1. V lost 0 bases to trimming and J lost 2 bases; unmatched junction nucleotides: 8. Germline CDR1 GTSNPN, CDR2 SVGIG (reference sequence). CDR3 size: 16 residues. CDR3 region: CAWSVFRAGGNTEAFF. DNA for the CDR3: TGTGCCTGGAGTGTATTTCGGGCAGGGGGCAACACTGAAGCTTTCTTT.

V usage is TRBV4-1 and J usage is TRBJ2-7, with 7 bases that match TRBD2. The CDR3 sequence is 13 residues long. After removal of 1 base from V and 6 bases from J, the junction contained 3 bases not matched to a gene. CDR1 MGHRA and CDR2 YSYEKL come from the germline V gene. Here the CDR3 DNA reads TGCGCCAGCAGCCAAGGAGCGGGACTCGAGCAGTACTTC. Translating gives CASSQGAGLEQYF.

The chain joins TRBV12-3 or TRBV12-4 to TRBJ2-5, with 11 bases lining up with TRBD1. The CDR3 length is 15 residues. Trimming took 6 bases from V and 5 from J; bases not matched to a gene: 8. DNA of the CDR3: TGTGCCAGCAGCCTTGGACAGGGGGCTATCGAGACCCAGTACTTC. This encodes CASSLGQGAIETQYF.

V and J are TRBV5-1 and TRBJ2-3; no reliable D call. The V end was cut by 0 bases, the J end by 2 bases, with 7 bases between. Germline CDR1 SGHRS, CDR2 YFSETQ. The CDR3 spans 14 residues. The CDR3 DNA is TGCGCCAGCAGCTTGGAACAGTTCACAGATACGCAGTATTTT. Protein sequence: CASSLEQFTDTQYF.

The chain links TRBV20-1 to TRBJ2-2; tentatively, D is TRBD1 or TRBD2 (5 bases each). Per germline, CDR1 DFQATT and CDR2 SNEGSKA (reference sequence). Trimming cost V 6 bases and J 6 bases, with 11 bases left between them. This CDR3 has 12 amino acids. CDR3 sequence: CSAVTGPGELFF. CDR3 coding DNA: TGCAGTGCGGTAACGGGGCCCGGGGAGCTGTTTTTT.

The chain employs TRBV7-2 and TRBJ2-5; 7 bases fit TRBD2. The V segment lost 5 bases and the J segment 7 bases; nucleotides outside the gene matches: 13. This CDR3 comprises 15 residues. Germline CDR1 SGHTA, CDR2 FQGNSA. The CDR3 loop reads CASSTGLPGGGTQYF. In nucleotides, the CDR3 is TGTGCCAGCAGCACGGGACTGCCGGGCGGGGGGACCCAGTACTTC.

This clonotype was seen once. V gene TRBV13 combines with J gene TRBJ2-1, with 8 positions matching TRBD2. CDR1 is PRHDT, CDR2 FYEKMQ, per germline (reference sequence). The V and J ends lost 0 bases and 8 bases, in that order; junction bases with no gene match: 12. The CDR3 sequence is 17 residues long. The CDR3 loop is CASSLGRVAGPSDEQFF. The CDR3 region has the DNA TGTGCCAGCAGCTTAGGCCGAGTAGCGGGGCCGTCCGATGAGCAGTTCTTC.

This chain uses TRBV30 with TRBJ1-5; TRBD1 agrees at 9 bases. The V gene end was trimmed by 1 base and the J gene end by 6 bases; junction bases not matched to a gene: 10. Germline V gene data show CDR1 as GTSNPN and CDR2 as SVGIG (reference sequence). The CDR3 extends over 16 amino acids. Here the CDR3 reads CAWSAGGTGIPQPQHF. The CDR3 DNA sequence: TGTGCCTGGAGTGCGGGGGGGACAGGGATCCCTCAGCCCCAGCATTTT.

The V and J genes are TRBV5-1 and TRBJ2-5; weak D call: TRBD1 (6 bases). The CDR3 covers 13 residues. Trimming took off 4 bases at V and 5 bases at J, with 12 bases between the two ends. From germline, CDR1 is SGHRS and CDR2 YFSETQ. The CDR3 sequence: CASSPEGVETQYF. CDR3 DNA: TGCGCCAGCAGCCCCGAGGGGGTGGAGACCCAGTACTTC.

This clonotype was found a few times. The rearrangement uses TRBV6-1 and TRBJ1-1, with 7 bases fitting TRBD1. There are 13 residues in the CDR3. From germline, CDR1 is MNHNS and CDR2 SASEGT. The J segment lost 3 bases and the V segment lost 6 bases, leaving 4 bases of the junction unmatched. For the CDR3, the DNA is TGTGCCAGCAGGCGGGACAGCTACACTGAAGCTTTCTTT. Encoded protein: CASRRDSYTEAFF.

The CDR3: CASSLGINEQFF. For the CDR3, the DNA is TGTGCCAGCAGTTTGGGGATCAATGAGCAGTTCTTC. V gene TRBV27 combines with J gene TRBJ2-1; D is undetermined. V lost 3 bases, J lost 6 bases, and 6 bases lay in between. This CDR3 has 12 residues. Per the germline V gene, CDR1 is MNHEY and CDR2 is SMNVEV (reference sequence).

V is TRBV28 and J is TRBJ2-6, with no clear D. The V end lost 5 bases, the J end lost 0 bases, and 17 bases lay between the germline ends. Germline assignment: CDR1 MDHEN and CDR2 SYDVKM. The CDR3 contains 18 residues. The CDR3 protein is CASSLSLSISSGANVLTF. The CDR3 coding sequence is TGTGCCAGCAGTCTGAGCTTGTCGATAAGCTCTGGGGCCAACGTCCTGACTTTC.

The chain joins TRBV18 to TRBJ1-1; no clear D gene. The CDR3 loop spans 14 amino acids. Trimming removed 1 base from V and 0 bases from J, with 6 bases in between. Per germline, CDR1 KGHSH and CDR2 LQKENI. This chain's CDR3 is CASSPLRMNTEAFF. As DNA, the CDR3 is TGTGCCAGCTCACCACTACGGATGAACACTGAAGCTTTCTTT.

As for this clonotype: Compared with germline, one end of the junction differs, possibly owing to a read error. Here the CDR3 DNA reads TGTGCTAGCAGCTTAGGCGGGGACAGCTTCCAAGAGACCCAGTACTTC. It translates to CASSLGGDSFQETQYF. The V call is TRBV7-7, the J call TRBJ2-5, with a tentative D call TRBD1 (7 bases). This CDR3 comprises 16 residues. Germline CDR1 reads SSHAT; CDR2 reads FNYEAQ (reference sequence).

CDR3 sequence (DNA): TGTGCCAGCAGCTGGGGCCCAGGGGGGAACTACGAGCAGTACTTC. Translating gives CASSWGPGGNYEQYF. The chain joins TRBV5-4 to TRBJ2-7, with a tentative D call TRBD1 (7 bases). From germline, CDR1 is SGHNT and CDR2 YYREEE (reference sequence). The CDR3 length is 15 residues. Trimming left V 3 bases short and J 3 bases short, with 16 bases between. The whole variable domain, filled in from reference TRBV5-4 and TRBJ2-7, reads ETGVTQSPTHLIKTRGQQVTLRCSSQSGHNTVSWYQQALGQGPQFIFQYYREEENGRGNFPPRFSGLQFPNYSSELNVNALELDDSALYLCASSWGPGGNYEQYFGPGTRLTVT.

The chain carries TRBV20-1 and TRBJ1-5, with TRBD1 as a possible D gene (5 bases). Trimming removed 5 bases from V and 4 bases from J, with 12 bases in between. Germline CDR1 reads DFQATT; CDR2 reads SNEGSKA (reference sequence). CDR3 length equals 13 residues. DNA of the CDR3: TGCAGTGCTGGAGGGAAGGGGAATCAGCCCCAGCATTTT. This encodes CSAGGKGNQPQHF.

The DNA of the CDR3 is TGTGCCACCAGTGTAGGCTCCAATCAGCCCCAGCATTTT. It specifies CATSVGSNQPQHF. This chain joins TRBV24-1 and TRBJ1-5; D call uncertain. In germline, CDR1 is KGHDR, CDR2 SFDVKD. The length of the CDR3 is 13 residues. Trimming shortened V by 5 bases and J by 3 bases, and 7 bases separated the two germline ends.

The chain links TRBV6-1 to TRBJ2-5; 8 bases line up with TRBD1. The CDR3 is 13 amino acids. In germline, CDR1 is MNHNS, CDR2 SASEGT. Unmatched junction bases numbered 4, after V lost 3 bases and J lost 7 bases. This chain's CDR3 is CASSEQGAGTQYF. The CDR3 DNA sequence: TGTGCCAGCAGTGAGCAGGGGGCGGGGACCCAGTACTTC.

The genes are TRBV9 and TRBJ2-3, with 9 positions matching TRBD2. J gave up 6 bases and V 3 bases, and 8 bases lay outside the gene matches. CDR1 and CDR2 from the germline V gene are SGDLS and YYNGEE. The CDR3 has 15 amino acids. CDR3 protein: CASSEAGGPLDTQYF. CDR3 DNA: TGTGCCAGCAGCGAAGCGGGAGGCCCATTGGATACGCAGTATTTT.

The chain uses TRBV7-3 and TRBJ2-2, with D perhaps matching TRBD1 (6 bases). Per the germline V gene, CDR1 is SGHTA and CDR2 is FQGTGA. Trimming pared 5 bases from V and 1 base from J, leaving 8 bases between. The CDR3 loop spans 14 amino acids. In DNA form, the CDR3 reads TGTGCCAGCAGCACACAGGGGAACACCGGGGAGCTGTTTTTT. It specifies CASSTQGNTGELFF.

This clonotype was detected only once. CDR3: CASSLVGQGVKGPNTEAFF. CDR3 coding DNA: TGTGCCAGCAGCTTAGTAGGACAGGGAGTAAAGGGTCCGAACACTGAAGCTTTCTTT. This chain uses TRBV7-9 with TRBJ1-1, with 8 bases matching TRBD1. Germline-derived CDR1 and CDR2 are SEHNR and FQNEAQ (reference sequence). V dropped 1 base and J dropped 1; count of bases not matched to a gene: 14. CDR3 length: 19 residues.

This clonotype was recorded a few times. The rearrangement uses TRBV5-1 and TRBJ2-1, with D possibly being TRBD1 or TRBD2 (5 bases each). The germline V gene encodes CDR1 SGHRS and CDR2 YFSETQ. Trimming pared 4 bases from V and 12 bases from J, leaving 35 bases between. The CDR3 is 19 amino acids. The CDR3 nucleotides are TGCGCCAGCAGCGTGTCCGGGACCAGCGGACGGACGGTGGGGAGAGGGCAGTTCTTC. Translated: CASSVSGTSGRTVGRGQFF.